The present TCR beta chain was sequenced within a study of OX40 agonist ivuxolimab in advanced cancers. Study in general: Mean age approximately 59 years, range about 20 to 79; 82.7% male.

Patients were excluded for autoimmune disease history or systemic immunosuppression. Per the germline V gene, CDR1 is SGHRS and CDR2 is YFSETQ. The CDR3 extends over 14 amino acids. With 0 bases removed from V and 8 bases from J, the gap between germline ends came to 12 bases. Clones were sequenced by immunoSEQ multiplex PCR, and TCRdb holds only the in-frame ones, with some missing. The sample includes thousands of clones, 88% of them seen just once. J is TRBJ2-1 and V is TRBV5-1; a weak D match, TRBD1 (6 bases). Sample: CD4+ or CD8+ T cells sorted from blood, taken in a trial of the OX40 agonist ivuxolimab. The TCR was taken from an adult with an advanced solid tumor such as melanoma, head and neck, liver or kidney cancer. The CDR3 DNA sequence: TGCGCCAGCAGCTTGGCCACAGGGAACCATGAGCAGTTCTTC. Translated, it gives CASSLATGNHEQFF. Filled out from reference TRBV5-1 and TRBJ2-1, the complete variable domain reads KAGVTQTPRYLIKTRGQQVTLSCSPISGHRSVSWYQQTPGQGLQFLFEYFSETQRNKGNFPGRFSGRQFSNSRSEMNVSTLELGDSALYLCASSLATGNHEQFFGPGTRLTVL.